This is a list of T cell receptor beta chains from one sample in a study of cytomegalovirus exposure and HLA in healthy donors. Profiled with immunoSEQ multiplex PCR; TCRdb holds only in-frame clones, not every one. The table lists 110,000 to 150,000 clones, about 85% of them singletons, with almost 2.5% in the top ten. What was sequenced was PBMCs. The source is a boy aged 2 to 10 in good health and CMV-seronegative. The CDR3 runs from the conserved cysteine through the conserved F or W.

J | V | CDR3
TRBJ1-6 | TRBV11-2 | CATMDRNNSPLHF
TRBJ2-7 | TRBV5-1 | CASSGTGRMEQYF
TRBJ1-1 | TRBV2 | CASKEGGLNTEAFF
TRBJ2-1 | TRBV27 | CASSLRPGTYNEQFF
TRBJ1-1 | TRBV7-8 | CASYARDTEAFF
TRBJ1-6 | TRBV5-6 | CASRPGTGEVNSPLHF
TRBJ1-2 | TRBV19 | CASSMPLVLTLNGYTF
TRBJ1-2 | TRBV4-1 | CASSQGSGRTGGYTF
TRBJ1-2 | TRBV7-2 | CASSLAISYGYTF
- | TRBV25-1 | CASSGTAFYEQYF
TRBJ2-2 | TRBV6-4 | CASSDSKESGREGLGELFF
TRBJ2-3 | TRBV7-9 | CASNLLTSGSADTQYF
TRBJ1-3 | TRBV18 | CASSPDQGSGNTIYF
TRBJ2-1 | TRBV7-2 | CASSLNLQGYNEQFF
TRBJ2-7 | TRBV27 | CASSLSGAYEQYF
TRBJ2-6 | TRBV19 | CASSNGKSSGANVLTF
TRBJ1-2 | TRBV5-1 | CASSLGENYGYTF
TRBJ2-1 | TRBV12-5 | CASGSDYSYNEQFF
TRBJ1-4 | TRBV5-1 | CASSGRTGGDNEKLFF
TRBJ2-1 | TRBV9 | CASSVDLAGDYNEQFF
TRBJ2-2 | TRBV5-1 | CASSSMSWTGTNGGELFF
TRBJ2-1 | TRBV7-6 | CASSTPGTTEREQFF
TRBJ2-2 | TRBV6-4 | CASSDGQGTGELFF
TRBJ2-1 | TRBV20-1 | CSADPGDEQFF
TRBJ2-3 | TRBV7-2 | CASTFLRGTDTQYF
TRBJ1-1 | TRBV19 | CASSIGGDAFF
TRBJ1-2 | TRBV7-8 | CASSLEGGVAYGYTF
TRBJ2-7 | TRBV11-2 | CASSLGDSEQYF
TRBJ2-2 | TRBV28 | CASSRDRHLGVTNTGELFF
TRBJ2-3 | TRBV5-4 | CASSLDPGEPTDTQYF
TRBJ2-7 | TRBV19 | CASSISGSSYEQYF
TRBJ1-3 | TRBV2 | CASSEGGPADSSGNTIYF
TRBJ2-7 | TRBV10-3 | CAISEVAGPSHEQYF
TRBJ2-7 | TRBV7-2 | CASSFSGGAYEQYF
TRBJ1-4 | TRBV29-1 | CSAWTGIAANEKLFF
TRBJ2-2 | TRBV5-1 | CASSLGVAGNTGELFF
TRBJ2-1 | TRBV28 | CASSLSPTGNEQFF
TRBJ2-4 | TRBV6-6 | CASSYSMRRGDIQYF
TRBJ1-4 | TRBV9 | CASSGQGSGEKLFF
TRBJ1-2 | TRBV5-4 | CASSPDRNYGYTF
TRBJ2-7 | TRBV28 | CASRLGQAPYYEQYF
TRBJ2-6 | TRBV6-6 | CASSRTGSGANVLTF
TRBJ1-1 | TRBV6-1 | CASGRTGFDTEAFF
TRBJ2-1 | TRBV7-8 | CASSQVGQGYWKSSYNEQFF
TRBJ2-1 | TRBV29-1 | CSVRPVKGLAGNNEQFF
TRBJ1-1 | TRBV6-5 | CASSPRGTNTEAFF
TRBJ1-5 | TRBV30 | CAWTGQGGQPQHF
TRBJ2-1 | TRBV6-6 | CASSYLAGDNEQFF